Listed below are T cell receptor beta chains from one sample, sequenced in a study of blood T cell repertoires in COVID-19. Sequenced by immunoSEQ multiplex PCR; TCRdb stores in-frame clones only, minus some. The table lists about 200,000 clones, over 60% of them singletons. The sequenced material came from peripheral blood. The receptors originated from a woman in her sixties or seventies with acute or convalescent COVID-19. Each CDR3 is given with its conserved first and last residue. D genes are given only for firm matches. Clone size is stated in some rows and not others, as once, few, many or a class when expanded.

cdr3_nt: TGTGCCAGCAGCTTGGGGGGGCTGACAGGGGCGAACACCGGGGAGCTGTTTTTT
cdr3_aa: CASSLGGLTGANTGELFF
clone_size: -
j_call: TRBJ2-2
v_call: TRBV5-4
d_call: TRBD1

cdr3_nt: TGTGCCAGCAGCTTCGACAGGGGGGATACGCAGTATTTT
cdr3_aa: CASSFDRGDTQYF
clone_size: -
j_call: TRBJ2-3
v_call: TRBV11-3
d_call: TRBD1

cdr3_nt: TGTGCCACCAGTGATTTGGGACAGGGGGCGGGGGCGGAGACCCAGTACTTC
cdr3_aa: CATSDLGQGAGAETQYF
clone_size: -
j_call: TRBJ2-5
v_call: TRBV24-1
d_call: TRBD1

cdr3_nt: TGTGCCATCAGTGGGTTACTAGCGGACCAAGAGACCCAGTACTTC
cdr3_aa: CAISGLLADQETQYF
clone_size: -
j_call: TRBJ2-5
v_call: TRBV10-3
d_call: TRBD2

cdr3_nt: TGCGCCAGCAGCTTGGAGAACAGGGCGGGAAACACCATATATTTT
cdr3_aa: CASSLENRAGNTIYF
clone_size: -
j_call: TRBJ1-3
v_call: TRBV5-1
d_call: -

cdr3_nt: TGTGCCAGCACATGGGAGCCAAGGAATGGCTACACCTTC
cdr3_aa: CASTWEPRNGYTF
clone_size: -
j_call: TRBJ1-2
v_call: TRBV2
d_call: -

cdr3_nt: TGTGCCATCAGTGAGTCGCATAGCGGGGCCTACGAGCAGTACTTC
cdr3_aa: CAISESHSGAYEQYF
clone_size: -
j_call: TRBJ2-7
v_call: TRBV10-3
d_call: TRBD2

cdr3_nt: TGTGCCAGCAGCCCATCTAAGCGGGGCTCCTACGAGCAGTACTTC
cdr3_aa: CASSPSKRGSYEQYF
clone_size: once
j_call: TRBJ2-7
v_call: TRBV13
d_call: TRBD2

cdr3_nt: TGTGCCAGCAGCTGGGGACTAGCGGCTTCCTACGAGCAGTACTTC
cdr3_aa: CASSWGLAASYEQYF
clone_size: -
j_call: TRBJ2-7
v_call: TRBV5-8
d_call: TRBD2

cdr3_nt: TGTGCCAGCAGCCCTACTAGCGGGCAAGGTAATGAGCAGTTCTTC
cdr3_aa: CASSPTSGQGNEQFF
clone_size: -
j_call: TRBJ2-1
v_call: TRBV25-1
d_call: TRBD2

cdr3_nt: TGTGCCAGCTCTCGAGGACAGTCTTCAGAAGCTTTCTTT
cdr3_aa: CASSRGQSSEAFF
clone_size: -
j_call: TRBJ1-1
v_call: TRBV18
d_call: -

cdr3_nt: TGTGCCAGCCAGGGTCGGCCCCGACCTTATGGCTACACCTTC
cdr3_aa: CASQGRPRPYGYTF
clone_size: -
j_call: TRBJ1-2
v_call: TRBV28
d_call: -

cdr3_nt: TGCGCCAGCAGCCAAGACCAGGGTAGAGACATTCAGTACTTC
cdr3_aa: CASSQDQGRDIQYF
clone_size: -
j_call: TRBJ2-4
v_call: TRBV4-1
d_call: -

cdr3_nt: TGTGCCTTGACAGGGCGGAACACTGAAGCTTTCTTT
cdr3_aa: CALTGRNTEAFF
clone_size: few
j_call: TRBJ1-1
v_call: TRBV30
d_call: TRBD1

cdr3_nt: TGTGCCAGCTCACCTGACAGGGTGACTAATGAAAAACTGTTTTTT
cdr3_aa: CASSPDRVTNEKLFF
clone_size: -
j_call: TRBJ1-4
v_call: TRBV18
d_call: TRBD1

cdr3_nt: TGTGCCAGCAGCATCCGGACAGTTTCGGGAGAAAAACTGTTTTTT
cdr3_aa: CASSIRTVSGEKLFF
clone_size: -
j_call: TRBJ1-4
v_call: TRBV5-6
d_call: -

cdr3_nt: TGTGCCAGCAGCTGGACAGTGCGGGAGACCCAGTACTTC
cdr3_aa: CASSWTVRETQYF
clone_size: few
j_call: TRBJ2-5
v_call: TRBV7-7
d_call: -

cdr3_nt: TGTGCCAGCAGCGTAGCTGGAGCTGGGGCCAACGTCCTGACTTTC
cdr3_aa: CASSVAGAGANVLTF
clone_size: -
j_call: TRBJ2-6
v_call: TRBV9
d_call: -

cdr3_nt: TGTGCCAGCAGGTCACGAAAGGAGAACGAGCAGTACTTC
cdr3_aa: CASRSRKENEQYF
clone_size: -
j_call: TRBJ2-7
v_call: TRBV7-8
d_call: -

cdr3_nt: TGTGCCAGCAGCTCCTCCGGGACAGGGACCTTTGAAAAACTGTTTTTT
cdr3_aa: CASSSSGTGTFEKLFF
clone_size: once
j_call: TRBJ1-4
v_call: TRBV6-6
d_call: TRBD1

cdr3_nt: TGTGCCAGCAGCACCAACACCCGCTCCTACAATGAGCAGTTCTTC
cdr3_aa: CASSTNTRSYNEQFF
clone_size: -
j_call: TRBJ2-1
v_call: TRBV11-2
d_call: -

cdr3_nt: TGCGCCAGCAGCTTGGCCCCATTCGGATCAGGGGACACTGAAGCTTTCTTT
cdr3_aa: CASSLAPFGSGDTEAFF
clone_size: -
j_call: TRBJ1-1
v_call: TRBV5-1
d_call: -

cdr3_nt: TGTGCCAGCAGTGAAGTATTCTCCTACGAGCAGTACTTC
cdr3_aa: CASSEVFSYEQYF
clone_size: -
j_call: TRBJ2-7
v_call: TRBV6-1
d_call: -

cdr3_nt: TGTGCCAGCAGCGTACAGGGATCTGACAATGAGCAGTTCTTC
cdr3_aa: CASSVQGSDNEQFF
clone_size: few
j_call: TRBJ2-1
v_call: TRBV9
d_call: -

cdr3_nt: TGTGCCAGTAGTCCGGCAAGGGGCGAGAGTCAAGAGACCCAGTACTTC
cdr3_aa: CASSPARGESQETQYF
clone_size: -
j_call: TRBJ2-5
v_call: TRBV19
d_call: -

cdr3_nt: TGCGCCAGCAGTGAGTCGGGCAGCTCCTACGAGCAGTACTTC
cdr3_aa: CASSESGSSYEQYF
clone_size: -
j_call: TRBJ2-7
v_call: TRBV10-1
d_call: -

cdr3_nt: TGCAGTGCTAGAGTAGATGAAAAACTGTTTTTT
cdr3_aa: CSARVDEKLFF
clone_size: -
j_call: TRBJ1-4
v_call: TRBV20-1
d_call: -

cdr3_nt: TGTGCCAGCAGCCAAGATTCCCGACCAGAGGATGGGGCCAACGTCCTGACTTTC
cdr3_aa: CASSQDSRPEDGANVLTF
clone_size: few
j_call: TRBJ2-6
v_call: TRBV3-1/TRBV3-2
d_call: -

cdr3_nt: TGCGCCAGCAGCTTGGGCGCATACTCCTACAATGAGCAGTTCTTC
cdr3_aa: CASSLGAYSYNEQFF
clone_size: -
j_call: TRBJ2-1
v_call: TRBV5-1
d_call: -

cdr3_nt: TGTGCCAGCTCCGGACAGGGTGAAGGCTACACCTTC
cdr3_aa: CASSGQGEGYTF
clone_size: -
j_call: TRBJ1-2
v_call: TRBV28
d_call: TRBD1

cdr3_nt: TGCGCCAGCAGGGGACAGAACACTGAAGCTTTCTTT
cdr3_aa: CASRGQNTEAFF
clone_size: -
j_call: TRBJ1-1
v_call: TRBV5-1
d_call: -

cdr3_nt: TGTGCCACCAGTGCAGGGGCTCAATGGCCCCAGCATTTT
cdr3_aa: CATSAGAQWPQHF
clone_size: -
j_call: TRBJ1-5
v_call: TRBV24-1
d_call: -

cdr3_nt: TGTGCCAGCAGTTTCTCGACAGGCGGTGGCTACACCTTC
cdr3_aa: CASSFSTGGGYTF
clone_size: many
j_call: TRBJ1-2
v_call: TRBV12-3/TRBV12-4
d_call: -

cdr3_nt: TGTGCCAGCGGACCCCCCAGCGGGAGCTCCTACAATGAGCAGTTCTTC
cdr3_aa: CASGPPSGSSYNEQFF
clone_size: -
j_call: TRBJ2-1
v_call: TRBV9
d_call: TRBD2

cdr3_nt: TGTGCCAGCAGTGACCCGTCAGGGAACACTGAAGCTTTCTTT
cdr3_aa: CASSDPSGNTEAFF
clone_size: -
j_call: TRBJ1-1
v_call: TRBV2
d_call: -

cdr3_nt: TGCGCCAGCAGCTTGGCCAGCGCAACTAATGAAAAACTGTTTTTT
cdr3_aa: CASSLASATNEKLFF
clone_size: few
j_call: TRBJ1-4
v_call: TRBV5-1
d_call: -

cdr3_nt: TGTGCCAGCACTGGGGGGCTGGGGGGGACTGAAGCTTTCTTT
cdr3_aa: CASTGGLGGTEAFF
clone_size: once
j_call: TRBJ1-1
v_call: TRBV2
d_call: -

cdr3_nt: TGTGCCAGCAGCCCCCCGGGACAGGGATTCAACTCCTATAATTCACCCCTCCACTTT
cdr3_aa: CASSPPGQGFNSYNSPLHF
clone_size: -
j_call: TRBJ1-6
v_call: TRBV28
d_call: TRBD1

cdr3_nt: TGTGCCAGCAGTCTTCCGCGGACAAGTTCCTACGAGCAGTACTTC
cdr3_aa: CASSLPRTSSYEQYF
clone_size: -
j_call: TRBJ2-7
v_call: TRBV28
d_call: -

cdr3_nt: TGTGCCTCCATGCGACAGTTGGACACTGAAGCTTTCTTT
cdr3_aa: CASMRQLDTEAFF
clone_size: -
j_call: TRBJ1-1
v_call: TRBV19
d_call: -

cdr3_nt: TGTGCCACCAGTGATTTGCGGGAGAGGGGAGTATGGACCCAGTACTTC
cdr3_aa: CATSDLRERGVWTQYF
clone_size: once
j_call: TRBJ2-5
v_call: TRBV24-1
d_call: -

cdr3_nt: TGTGCCAGCAGCGCCCCTAGCGGGAAAGCCGACAAAGGCTCCTACGAGCAGTACTTC
cdr3_aa: CASSAPSGKADKGSYEQYF
clone_size: -
j_call: TRBJ2-7
v_call: TRBV9
d_call: TRBD2

cdr3_nt: TGCAGCTGTCATGCGCCCTATGGCTACACCTTC
cdr3_aa: CSCHAPYGYTF
clone_size: -
j_call: TRBJ1-2
v_call: TRBV20-1
d_call: -

cdr3_nt: TGTGCCACCAGTGATCCCGGGACTCAAGCCTACAATGAGCAGTTCTTC
cdr3_aa: CATSDPGTQAYNEQFF
clone_size: once
j_call: TRBJ2-1
v_call: TRBV24-1
d_call: -

cdr3_nt: TGTGCCAGCAGTGACAAAGGGGCCCTAGGGCATTTT
cdr3_aa: CASSDKGALGHF
clone_size: -
j_call: TRBJ1-5
v_call: TRBV6-2/TRBV6-3
d_call: -

cdr3_nt: TGTGCCAGCACCCCGCGGGGCAGGGGGCCCGGGGCCAACGTCCTGACTTTC
cdr3_aa: CASTPRGRGPGANVLTF
clone_size: -
j_call: TRBJ2-6
v_call: TRBV5-8
d_call: TRBD1

cdr3_nt: TGTGCCAGCAGCCAGGGGACAGGGTGGACAGATACGCAGTATTTT
cdr3_aa: CASSQGTGWTDTQYF
clone_size: -
j_call: TRBJ2-3
v_call: TRBV3-1/TRBV3-2
d_call: TRBD1

cdr3_nt: TGCGCCAGCAGGCGGGAGAGGGGCTACGAGCAGTACTTC
cdr3_aa: CASRRERGYEQYF
clone_size: -
j_call: TRBJ2-7
v_call: TRBV5-1
d_call: TRBD2

cdr3_nt: TGTGCCAGCAGCTTGGACCCTAGCGGGAGGGCCGCAGATACGCAGTATTTT
cdr3_aa: CASSLDPSGRAADTQYF
clone_size: -
j_call: TRBJ2-3
v_call: TRBV5-4
d_call: TRBD2

cdr3_nt: TGTGCCAGCTTGGAGGGGGCTAGCAATCAGCCCCAGCATTTT
cdr3_aa: CASLEGASNQPQHF
clone_size: -
j_call: TRBJ1-5
v_call: TRBV21-1
d_call: -

cdr3_nt: TGTGCCAGCAGCCAATACTTCGCCCAGGGAAGACGCAATGAGCAGTTCTTC
cdr3_aa: CASSQYFAQGRRNEQFF
clone_size: -
j_call: TRBJ2-1
v_call: TRBV16
d_call: -

cdr3_nt: TGTGCCAGCAGCTTACAGGGGGCGGGCGGCACTGAAGCTTTCTTT
cdr3_aa: CASSLQGAGGTEAFF
clone_size: -
j_call: TRBJ1-1
v_call: TRBV7-2
d_call: TRBD1